The T cell receptor beta chain under discussion was sequenced for a study of blood T cell repertoires in COVID-19. Study members were between about 18 and 95 years old and lived in approximately 25 US regions. The junction had 7 bases not matched to a gene; V was cut back by 6 bases and J by 4 bases. This CDR3 has 16 amino acids. Per germline, CDR1 MDHEN and CDR2 SYDVKM. TCRdb's table, derived via immunoSEQ multiplex PCR, lists solely in-frame clones and lacks some. This table has roughly 160,000 clones, about 88% appearing once. This sequence was found in a woman aged 50 to 60 who had recovered from COVID-19. The sequencing input was PBMCs or T cells enriched from blood (not recorded which). V is TRBV28 and J is TRBJ2-2, with 11 bases that match TRBD2. The CDR3 bases are TGTGCCAGCAGACGATACCTAGCGGGAGGCACCGGGGAGCTGTTTTTT. It yields the protein CASRRYLAGGTGELFF.